This TCR beta chain was retrieved from a study of control samples from healthy donors and cancer patients (dated by TCRdb to about 2020). Library construction relied on the immunoSEQ multiplex PCR assay. TCRdb mirrors the immuneACCESS table, restricted to in-frame sequences. Some clones are absent from its copies; in checked studies, under half trace to an unresolved V gene, and the reason for the others is unknown. Across this sample there are roughly 130,000 clones, with about nine tenths seen only once. The top ten constitute approximately 8.6% of the sample. V and J are truncated by 0 bases and 4 bases respectively, leaving an intervening sequence of 12 bases. As encoded in the germline V gene (reference sequence), CDR1 is LNHNV while CDR2 is YYDKDF. From the cysteine through the phenylalanine, the CDR3 covers 15 amino acids. Here the CDR3 DNA is all that survives: 45 bases in frame from base 1.

This clone showed up just a few times. Which antigen it targets is not known. Base qualities are not provided; no much larger clone lies one nucleotide away. Distinct nucleotide sequences in the sample also encode this CDR3. In this chain, TRBV15 is recombined with TRBJ1-2; the D segment cannot be called with confidence. Sample: blood. The clonotype was recovered from a woman aged 25 to 39 in good health. CDR3 protein: CATSRDSQGSYGYTF. The bases are TGTGCCACCAGCAGAGATAGTCAAGGAAGCTATGGCTACACCTTC. With the portions outside the CDR3 filled from the reference TRBV15 and TRBJ1-2 genes, the complete variable region becomes DAMVIQNPRYQVTQFGKPVTLSCSQTLNHNVMYWYQQKSSQAPKLLFHYYDKDFNNEADTPDNFQSRRPNTSFCFLDIRSPGLGDTAMYLCATSRDSQGSYGYTFGSGTRLTVV.